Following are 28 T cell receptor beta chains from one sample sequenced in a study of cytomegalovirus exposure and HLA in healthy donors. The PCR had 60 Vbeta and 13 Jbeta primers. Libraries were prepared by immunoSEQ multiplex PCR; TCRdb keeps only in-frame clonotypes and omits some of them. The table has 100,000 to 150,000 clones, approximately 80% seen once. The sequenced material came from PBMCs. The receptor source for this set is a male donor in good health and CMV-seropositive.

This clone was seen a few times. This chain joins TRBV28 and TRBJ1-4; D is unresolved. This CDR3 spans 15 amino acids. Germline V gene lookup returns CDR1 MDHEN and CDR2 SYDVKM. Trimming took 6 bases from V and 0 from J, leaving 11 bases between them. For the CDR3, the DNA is TGTGCCAGCAGATATGACGGAGCAACTAATGAAAAACTGTTTTTT. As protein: CASRYDGATNEKLFF.

The CDR3 loop is CSVAGGTGSHDEQYF. DNA for the CDR3: TGCAGCGTTGCGGGGGGGACAGGGTCCCATGACGAGCAGTACTTC. V and J are TRBV29-1 and TRBJ2-7; tentatively, D is TRBD1 (9 bases). This CDR3 region has 15 residues. V was clipped by 4 bases and J by 5 bases, with 21 bases between them. Germline CDR1 reads SQVTM; CDR2 reads ANQGSEA.

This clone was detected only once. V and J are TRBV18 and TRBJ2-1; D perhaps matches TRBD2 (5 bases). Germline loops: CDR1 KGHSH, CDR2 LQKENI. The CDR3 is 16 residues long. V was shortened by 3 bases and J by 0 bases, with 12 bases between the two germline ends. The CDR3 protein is CASSPDPGNSYNEQFF. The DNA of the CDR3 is TGTGCCAGCTCACCTGATCCGGGAAACTCCTACAATGAGCAGTTCTTC.

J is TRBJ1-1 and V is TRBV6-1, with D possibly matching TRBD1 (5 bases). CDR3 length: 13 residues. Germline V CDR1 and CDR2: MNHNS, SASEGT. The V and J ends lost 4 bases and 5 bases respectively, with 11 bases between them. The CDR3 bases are TGTGCCAGCAGTGCCAAGACAGATACTGAAGCTTTCTTT. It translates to CASSAKTDTEAFF.

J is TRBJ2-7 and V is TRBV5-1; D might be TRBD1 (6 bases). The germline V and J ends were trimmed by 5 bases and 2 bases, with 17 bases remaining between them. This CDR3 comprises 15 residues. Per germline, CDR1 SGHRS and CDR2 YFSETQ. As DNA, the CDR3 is TGCGCCAGCAGACCTACGGGGACATCACCCTACGAGCAGTACTTC. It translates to CASRPTGTSPYEQYF.

CDR3 sequence (DNA): TGTGCCAGCTCACAGGGGACAGGGAACACTCAGCCCCAGCATTTT. Translated: CASSQGTGNTQPQHF. V and J are TRBV18 and TRBJ1-5; TRBD1 aligns across 9 bases. The CDR3 loop spans 15 amino acids. V gave up 4 bases and J gave up 6 bases; unmatched junction bases: 7. The germline CDR1 and CDR2 sequences are KGHSH and LQKENI.

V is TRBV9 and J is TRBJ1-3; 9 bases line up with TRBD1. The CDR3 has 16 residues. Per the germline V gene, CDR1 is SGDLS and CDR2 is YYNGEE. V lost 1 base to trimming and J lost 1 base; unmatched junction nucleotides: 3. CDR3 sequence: CASSVSTGGSGNTIYF. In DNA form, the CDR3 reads TGTGCCAGCAGCGTATCGACAGGGGGTTCTGGAAACACCATATATTTT.

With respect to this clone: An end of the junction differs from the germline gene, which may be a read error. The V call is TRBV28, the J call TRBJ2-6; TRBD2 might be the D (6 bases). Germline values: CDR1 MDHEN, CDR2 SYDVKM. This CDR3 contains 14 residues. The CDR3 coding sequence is TGTGCCAGCATGAGTTTTGGAGGGGCCAACGGCCTGACTTTC. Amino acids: CASMSFGGANGLTF.

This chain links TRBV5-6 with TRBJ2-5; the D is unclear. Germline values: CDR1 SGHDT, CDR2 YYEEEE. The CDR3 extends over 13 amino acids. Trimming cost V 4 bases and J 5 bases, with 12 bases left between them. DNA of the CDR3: TGTGCCAGCAGCGTTCCTAGTGGGGAGACCCAGTACTTC. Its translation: CASSVPSGETQYF.

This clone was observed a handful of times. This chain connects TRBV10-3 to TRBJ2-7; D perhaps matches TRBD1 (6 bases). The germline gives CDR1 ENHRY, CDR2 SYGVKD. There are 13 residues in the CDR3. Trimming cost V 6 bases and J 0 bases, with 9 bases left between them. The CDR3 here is CAISTGSSYEQYF. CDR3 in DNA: TGTGCCATCAGCACAGGGAGCTCCTACGAGCAGTACTTC.

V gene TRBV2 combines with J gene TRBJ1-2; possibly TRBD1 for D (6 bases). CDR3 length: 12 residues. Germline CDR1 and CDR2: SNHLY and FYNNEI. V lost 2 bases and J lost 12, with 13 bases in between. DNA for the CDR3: TGTGCCAGCAGTGAACAGGGGAGATATCACACCTTC. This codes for CASSEQGRYHTF. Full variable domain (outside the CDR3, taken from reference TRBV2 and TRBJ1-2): EPEVTQTPSHQVTQMGQEVILRCVPISNHLYFYWYRQILGQKVEFLVSFYNNEISEKSEIFDDQFSVERPDGSNFTLKIRSTKLEDSAMYFCASSEQGRYHTFGSGTRLTVV.

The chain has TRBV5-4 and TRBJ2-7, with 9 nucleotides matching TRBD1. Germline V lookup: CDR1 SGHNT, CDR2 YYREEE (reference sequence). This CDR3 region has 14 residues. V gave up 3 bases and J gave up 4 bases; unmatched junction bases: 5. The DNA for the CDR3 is TGTGCCAGCAGCTACCCGGGACAGGGATACGAGCAGTACTTC. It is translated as CASSYPGQGYEQYF.

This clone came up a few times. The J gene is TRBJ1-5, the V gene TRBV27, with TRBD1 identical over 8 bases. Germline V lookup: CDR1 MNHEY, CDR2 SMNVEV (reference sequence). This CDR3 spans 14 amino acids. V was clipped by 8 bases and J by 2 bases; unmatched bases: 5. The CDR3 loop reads CASHTGGGNQPQHF. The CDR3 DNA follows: TGTGCCAGCCATACAGGGGGGGGCAATCAGCCCCAGCATTTT.

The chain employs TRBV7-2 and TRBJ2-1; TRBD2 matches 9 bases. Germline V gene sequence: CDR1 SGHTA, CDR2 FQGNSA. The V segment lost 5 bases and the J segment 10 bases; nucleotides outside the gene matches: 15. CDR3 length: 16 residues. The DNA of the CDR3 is TGTGCCAGCAGCCCGGGCAGCGGGGGGCTACAATTGGAGCAGTTCTTC. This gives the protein CASSPGSGGLQLEQFF.

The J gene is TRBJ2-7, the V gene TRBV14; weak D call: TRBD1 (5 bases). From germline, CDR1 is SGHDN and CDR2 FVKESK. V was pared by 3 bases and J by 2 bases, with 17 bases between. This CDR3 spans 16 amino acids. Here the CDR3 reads CASSHQTARAAYEQYF. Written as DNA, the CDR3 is TGTGCCAGCAGCCACCAAACCGCCAGGGCTGCCTACGAGCAGTACTTC.

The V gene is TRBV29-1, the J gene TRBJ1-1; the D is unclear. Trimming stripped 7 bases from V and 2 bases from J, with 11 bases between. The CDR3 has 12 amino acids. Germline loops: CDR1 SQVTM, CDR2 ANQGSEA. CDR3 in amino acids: CSGEAGNTEAFF. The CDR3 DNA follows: TGCAGCGGGGAGGCAGGTAACACTGAAGCTTTCTTT.

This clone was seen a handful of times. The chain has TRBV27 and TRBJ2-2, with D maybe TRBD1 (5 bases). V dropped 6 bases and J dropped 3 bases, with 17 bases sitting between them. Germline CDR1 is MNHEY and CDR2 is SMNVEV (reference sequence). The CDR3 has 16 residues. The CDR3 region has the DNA TGTGCCAGCAGGCCCGACAGCATCGCGGACACCGGGGAGCTGTTTTTT. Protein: CASRPDSIADTGELFF.

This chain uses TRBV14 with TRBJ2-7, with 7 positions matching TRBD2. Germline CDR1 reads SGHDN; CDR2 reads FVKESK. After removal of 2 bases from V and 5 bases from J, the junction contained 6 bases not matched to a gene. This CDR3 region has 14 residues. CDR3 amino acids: CASSQLERGNEQYF. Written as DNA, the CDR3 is TGTGCCAGCAGCCAACTGGAGCGGGGCAACGAGCAGTACTTC.

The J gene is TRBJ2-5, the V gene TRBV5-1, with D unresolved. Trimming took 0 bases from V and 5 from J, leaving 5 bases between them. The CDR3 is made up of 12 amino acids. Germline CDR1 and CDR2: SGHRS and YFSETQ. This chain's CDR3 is CASSLEAETQYF. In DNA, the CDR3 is TGCGCCAGCAGCTTGGAAGCCGAGACCCAGTACTTC.

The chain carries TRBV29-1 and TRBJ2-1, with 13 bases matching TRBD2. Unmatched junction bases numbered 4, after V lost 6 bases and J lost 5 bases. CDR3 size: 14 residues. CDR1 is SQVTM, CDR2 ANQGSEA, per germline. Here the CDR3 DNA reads TGCAGCGTCCTCGGACTAGCGGGGGACAATGAGCAGTTCTTC. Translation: CSVLGLAGDNEQFF.

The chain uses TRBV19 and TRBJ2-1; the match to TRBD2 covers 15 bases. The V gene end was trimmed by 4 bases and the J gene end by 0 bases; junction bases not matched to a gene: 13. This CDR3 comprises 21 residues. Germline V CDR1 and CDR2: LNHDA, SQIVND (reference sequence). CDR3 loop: CASSTAWTSGRGSISYNEQFF. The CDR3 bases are TGTGCCAGTAGTACCGCTTGGACTAGCGGGAGGGGGAGTATCTCCTACAATGAGCAGTTCTTC. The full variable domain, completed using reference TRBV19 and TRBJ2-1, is DGGITQSPKYLFRKEGQNVTLSCEQNLNHDAMYWYRQDPGQGLRLIYYSQIVNDFQKGDIAEGYSVSREKKESFPLTVTSAQKNPTAFYLCASSTAWTSGRGSISYNEQFFGPGTRLTVL.

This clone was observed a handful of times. The CDR3 region is CASSVFGQGASGANVLTF. The CDR3 DNA reads as TGTGCCAGCAGCGTATTTGGCCAGGGGGCGTCTGGGGCCAACGTCCTGACTTTC. The chain has TRBV9 and TRBJ2-6; 8 positions agree with TRBD1. The V gene end was trimmed by 1 base and the J gene end by 1 base; junction bases not matched to a gene: 7. CDR1 SGDLS and CDR2 YYNGEE come from the germline V gene. The CDR3 has 18 residues.

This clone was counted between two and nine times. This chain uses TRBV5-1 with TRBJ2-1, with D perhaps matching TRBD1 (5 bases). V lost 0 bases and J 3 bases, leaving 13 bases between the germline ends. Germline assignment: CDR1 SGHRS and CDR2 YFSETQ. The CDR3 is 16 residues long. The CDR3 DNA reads TGCGCCAGCAGCTTGGTTCCTCTCCAGGGCTACAATGAGCAGTTCTTC. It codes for CASSLVPLQGYNEQFF.

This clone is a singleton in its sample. The CDR3 coding sequence is TGCGCCAGCAGCGGGGGGGTAGAGGCGGGAGTCAGGAATGAGCAGTTCTTC. It yields the protein CASSGGVEAGVRNEQFF. The V and J genes are TRBV5-1 and TRBJ2-1, with 7 bases fitting TRBD2. Germline-derived CDR1 and CDR2 are SGHRS and YFSETQ. The CDR3 totals 17 residues. V trimming: 4 bases; J trimming: 7 bases; junction bases outside the gene matches: 17. Complete variable domain (other parts from reference TRBV5-1 and TRBJ2-1): KAGVTQTPRYLIKTRGQQVTLSCSPISGHRSVSWYQQTPGQGLQFLFEYFSETQRNKGNFPGRFSGRQFSNSRSEMNVSTLELGDSALYLCASSGGVEAGVRNEQFFGPGTRLTVL.

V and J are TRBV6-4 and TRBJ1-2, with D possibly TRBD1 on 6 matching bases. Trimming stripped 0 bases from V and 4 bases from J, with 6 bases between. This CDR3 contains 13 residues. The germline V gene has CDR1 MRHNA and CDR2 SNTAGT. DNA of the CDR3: TGTGCCAGCAGTGACTCAGGGGGCTATGGCTACACCTTC. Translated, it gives CASSDSGGYGYTF.

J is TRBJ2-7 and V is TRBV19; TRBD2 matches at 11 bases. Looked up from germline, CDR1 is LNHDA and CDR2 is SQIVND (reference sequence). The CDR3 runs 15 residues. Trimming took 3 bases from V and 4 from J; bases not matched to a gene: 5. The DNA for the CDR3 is TGTGCCAGTAGTATCCTACTAGCGGGAGTTTACGAGCAGTACTTC. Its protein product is CASSILLAGVYEQYF.

CDR3 region: CASSQNQETQYF. The CDR3 nucleotides read TGTGCCAGCAGCCAAAATCAAGAGACCCAGTACTTC. The chain joins TRBV28 to TRBJ2-5; D gene ambiguous. Trimming took off 6 bases at V and 2 bases at J, with 7 bases between the two ends. The CDR3 totals 12 residues. Germline V lookup: CDR1 MDHEN, CDR2 SYDVKM.

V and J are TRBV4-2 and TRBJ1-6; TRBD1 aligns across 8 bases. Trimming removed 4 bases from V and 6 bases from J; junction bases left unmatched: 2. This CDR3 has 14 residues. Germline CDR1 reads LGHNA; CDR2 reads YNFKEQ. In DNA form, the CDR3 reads TGTGCCAGCAGCCGGGACAGGACTAATTCACCCCTCCACTTT. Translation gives CASSRDRTNSPLHF.